This passage covers 9 T cell receptor beta chains from one sample sequenced in a study of cytomegalovirus exposure and HLA in healthy donors. The PCR was carried out with 60 Vbeta primers and 13 Jbeta primers. Clones were sequenced by immunoSEQ multiplex PCR, and TCRdb holds only the in-frame ones, with some missing. The sample holds 110,000 to 150,000 clones, approximately 81% seen once. Input material: PBMCs. Receptors originate from a woman aged 40 to 50 in good health and CMV-seropositive.

DNA for the CDR3: TGCGCCAGCAGTCTATACGGGGACAGGGGGCGAACGGATACGCAGTATTTT. This translates into CASSLYGDRGRTDTQYF. The V call is TRBV5-1, the J call TRBJ2-3; 12 nucleotides agree with TRBD1. With V trimmed by 5 bases and J by 6 bases, 13 bases remained unmatched. CDR3 length: 17 residues. Germline V gives CDR1 SGHRS, CDR2 YFSETQ. The whole variable domain, filled in from reference TRBV5-1 and TRBJ2-3, reads KAGVTQTPRYLIKTRGQQVTLSCSPISGHRSVSWYQQTPGQGLQFLFEYFSETQRNKGNFPGRFSGRQFSNSRSEMNVSTLELGDSALYLCASSLYGDRGRTDTQYFGPGTRLTVL.

The J gene is TRBJ2-3, the V gene TRBV11-2, with a possible D match to TRBD2 (5 bases). V dropped 9 bases and J dropped 3 bases, with 19 bases sitting between them. CDR1 and CDR2 from the germline V gene are SGHAT and FQNNGV. CDR3 size: 15 residues. The DNA of the CDR3 is TGTGCCAGTTCTTCCTCACGGGGAAGGACAGATACGCAGTATTTT. This codes for CASSSSRGRTDTQYF. The full variable domain, with the rest looked up from reference TRBV11-2 and TRBJ2-3, is EAGVAQSPRYKIIEKRQSVAFWCNPISGHATLYWYQQILGQGPKLLIQFQNNGVVDDSQLPKDRFSAERLKGVDSTLKIQPAKLEDSAVYLCASSSSRGRTDTQYFGPGTRLTVL.

The V gene is TRBV19, the J gene TRBJ2-1; D ambiguous. This CDR3 comprises 14 residues. Germline V gene sequence: CDR1 LNHDA, CDR2 SQIVND (reference sequence). The V end was cut by 6 bases, the J end by 0 bases, with 9 bases between. Here the CDR3 reads CASRSRSSYNEQFF. CDR3 in DNA: TGTGCCAGTAGGAGCCGAAGCTCCTACAATGAGCAGTTCTTC. The entire variable domain, with the rest obtained from reference TRBV19 and TRBJ2-1, is as follows: DGGITQSPKYLFRKEGQNVTLSCEQNLNHDAMYWYRQDPGQGLRLIYYSQIVNDFQKGDIAEGYSVSREKKESFPLTVTSAQKNPTAFYLCASRSRSSYNEQFFGPGTRLTVL.

CDR3 in DNA: TGCGCCAGCAGCCCAGGGGACAGCTTCAATCAGCCCCAGCATTTT. Protein: CASSPGDSFNQPQHF. J is TRBJ1-5 and V is TRBV4-3; TRBD1 matches 7 bases. J gave up 3 bases and V 4 bases, and 6 bases lay outside the gene matches. Germline V gene data show CDR1 as LGHNA and CDR2 as YSLEER. The length of the CDR3 is 15 residues.

This chain connects TRBV27 to TRBJ1-3; 7 bases agree with TRBD1. The CDR3 loop spans 16 amino acids. V was pared by 8 bases and J by 2 bases, with 12 bases of the junction left unmatched. The germline V gene has CDR1 MNHEY and CDR2 SMNVEV (reference sequence). As DNA, the CDR3 is TGTGCCAGCGGGGTTTGGACAGGAGGTACTGGAAACACCATATATTTT. This encodes CASGVWTGGTGNTIYF.

The chain couples TRBV7-9 to TRBJ2-5; 12 nucleotides agree with TRBD2. Trimming took 4 bases from V and 4 from J; bases not matched to a gene: 7. Germline V CDR1 and CDR2: SEHNR, FQNEAQ (reference sequence). The CDR3 is made up of 16 amino acids. This CDR3 is CASSSSSGRARETQYF. Here the CDR3 DNA reads TGTGCCAGCAGCTCCTCTAGCGGGAGGGCCAGAGAGACCCAGTACTTC.

The chain joins TRBV6-1 to TRBJ1-5, with 7 bases lining up with TRBD1. CDR1 MNHNS and CDR2 SASEGT come from the germline V gene. CDR3 length: 14 amino acids. The V gene end was trimmed by 8 bases and the J gene end by 5 bases; junction bases not matched to a gene: 9. CDR3 coding DNA: TGTGCCAGCGGACAGGCCTCGTTGTATCAGCCCCAGCATTTT. Its translation is CASGQASLYQPQHF.

The chain recombines TRBV5-6 with TRBJ2-3, with D possibly being TRBD1 (6 bases). The CDR3 length is 13 residues. Germline-derived CDR1 and CDR2 are SGHDT and YYEEEE. The V and J ends lost 3 bases and 5 bases respectively, with 10 bases between them. The CDR3 is CASSYAGEDTQYF. CDR3 bases: TGTGCCAGCAGCTATGCAGGGGAAGATACGCAGTATTTT.

The V call is TRBV18, the J call TRBJ1-1; D unclear. The V end lost 2 bases, the J end lost 0 bases, and 4 bases lay between the germline ends. From germline, CDR1 is KGHSH and CDR2 LQKENI. The CDR3 totals 13 residues. The CDR3 nucleotides are TGTGCCAGCTCACCAGAGATGAACACTGAAGCTTTCTTT. Protein product: CASSPEMNTEAFF.